The 21 T cell receptor beta chains presented below share a single source sample, sequenced in a study of blood T cell repertoires in COVID-19. Profiling relied on immunoSEQ multiplex PCR, and the TCRdb table lists in-frame clones only, not all of them. This table holds about 54,000 clones, less than 95% found once. Source material: peripheral blood. The receptor source for this set is a woman aged 40 to 50 with active COVID-19.

The chain recombines TRBV7-2 with TRBJ1-5; D is possibly TRBD1 (5 bases). The CDR3 runs 13 residues. Trimming took 1 base from V and 8 from J, leaving 9 bases between them. Germline V gene data show CDR1 as SGHTA and CDR2 as FQGNSA. This chain's CDR3 is CASSLEGRKPQHF. CDR3 sequence (DNA): TGTGCCAGCAGCTTAGAGGGGCGGAAGCCCCAGCATTTT.

V is TRBV30 and J is TRBJ1-5; D gene ambiguous. The CDR3 has 14 residues. Trimming took off 1 base at V and 1 base at J, with 8 bases between the two ends. Germline V gene data show CDR1 as GTSNPN and CDR2 as SVGIG (reference sequence). The CDR3 sequence: CAWSGGQSNQPQHF. CDR3 bases: TGTGCCTGGAGTGGAGGGCAGAGCAATCAGCCCCAGCATTTT.

The chain carries TRBV7-2 and TRBJ1-2; TRBD1 is a possible D gene (5 bases). Germline values: CDR1 SGHTA, CDR2 FQGNSA. The V end lost 2 bases, the J end lost 5 bases, and 12 bases lay between the germline ends. This CDR3 is 14 amino acids long. CDR3 amino acids: CASSLNRRDYGYTF. The CDR3 DNA reads as TGTGCCAGCAGCTTAAATCGCAGGGATTATGGCTACACCTTC.

V is TRBV19 and J is TRBJ2-1, with a weak D call TRBD1 (6 bases). The CDR3 spans 15 residues. The germline gives CDR1 LNHDA, CDR2 SQIVND (reference sequence). Trimming took off 3 bases at V and 5 bases at J, with 14 bases between the two ends. As DNA, the CDR3 is TGTGCCAGTAGTATTCCAGGGGTATACAACAATGAGCAGTTCTTC. Protein: CASSIPGVYNNEQFF. Filled out from reference TRBV19 and TRBJ2-1, the complete variable domain reads DGGITQSPKYLFRKEGQNVTLSCEQNLNHDAMYWYRQDPGQGLRLIYYSQIVNDFQKGDIAEGYSVSREKKESFPLTVTSAQKNPTAFYLCASSIPGVYNNEQFFGPGTRLTVL.

This chain uses TRBV6-5 with TRBJ1-1; 7 nucleotides align to TRBD1. The CDR3 extends over 15 amino acids. Germline V CDR1 and CDR2: MNHEY, SVGAGI. V shed 5 bases and J 4 bases; nucleotides not matched to a gene: 10. The CDR3 loop is CASSRGTVEGTEAFF. CDR3 bases: TGTGCCAGCAGTCGGGGGACAGTCGAGGGCACTGAAGCTTTCTTT.

The chain links TRBV4-2 to TRBJ2-1; 7 nucleotides line up with TRBD1. From germline, CDR1 is LGHNA and CDR2 YNFKEQ. The J segment lost 4 bases and the V segment lost 1 base, leaving 7 bases of the junction unmatched. The CDR3 totals 16 residues. The CDR3 is CASSQASGQRYNEQFF. The CDR3 DNA sequence: TGTGCCAGCAGCCAAGCCTCGGGACAGAGATACAATGAGCAGTTCTTC.

The V gene is TRBV25-1, the J gene TRBJ2-5; 10 bases map to TRBD2. The germline CDR1 and CDR2 sequences are MGHDK and SYGVNS. This CDR3 has 13 amino acids. V was pared by 4 bases and J by 5 bases, with 1 base of the junction left unmatched. The CDR3 sequence is CASSVTSGETQYF. In DNA, the CDR3 is TGTGCCAGCAGTGTGACTAGCGGGGAGACCCAGTACTTC.

The chain carries TRBV11-2 and TRBJ2-5; 12 bases align to TRBD1. V was clipped by 3 bases and J by 4 bases; unmatched bases: 3. Germline CDR1 SGHAT, CDR2 FQNNGV. The CDR3 totals 15 residues. CDR3 residues: CASSLGTGGRETQYF. CDR3 coding DNA: TGTGCCAGCAGCTTGGGGACAGGGGGCAGAGAGACCCAGTACTTC.

The CDR3 DNA reads as TGTGCCAGCAGTCACGCGGGTAGCGGGGCCCTTAATGAGCAGTTCTTC. Protein: CASSHAGSGALNEQFF. J is TRBJ2-1 and V is TRBV5-4; 8 bases line up with TRBD2. From germline, CDR1 is SGHNT and CDR2 YYREEE (reference sequence). The CDR3 runs 16 residues. V gave up 5 bases and J gave up 7 bases; unmatched junction bases: 14.

The chain recombines TRBV4-1 with TRBJ2-5; 7 bases are a match to TRBD2. V gave up 0 bases and J gave up 1 base; unmatched junction bases: 2. Germline V gene lookup returns CDR1 MGHRA and CDR2 YSYEKL. The CDR3 has 15 residues. The CDR3 DNA is TGCGCCAGCAGCCAAGAGGGACTACCCCAAGAGACCCAGTACTTC. This translates into CASSQEGLPQETQYF.

The chain combines TRBV9 with TRBJ2-1; 13 bases line up with TRBD2. Per the germline V gene, CDR1 is SGDLS and CDR2 is YYNGEE. J lost 0 bases, V lost 4 bases, and 1 base had no gene match. This CDR3 contains 16 residues. The CDR3 DNA follows: TGTGCCAGCAGCAGACTAGCGGGGGGCTCCTACAATGAGCAGTTCTTC. Its translation is CASSRLAGGSYNEQFF.

This clone has more than one count but fewer than ten. The chain is built from TRBV7-8 and TRBJ1-4, with 7 bases identical to TRBD1. Per germline, CDR1 SGHVS and CDR2 FQNEAQ. The trim removed 5 bases at V and 3 bases at J, leaving 3 bases unmatched. The CDR3 totals 14 residues. CDR3 protein: CASSPRGANEKLFF. The DNA of the CDR3 is TGTGCCAGCAGCCCCAGGGGGGCTAATGAAAAACTGTTTTTT.

This clone was counted only a few times. The rearrangement joins TRBV9 to TRBJ2-5, with D possibly being TRBD2 (6 bases). The CDR3 consists of 18 residues. The germline V gene encodes CDR1 SGDLS and CDR2 YYNGEE. V was cut by 4 bases and J by 1 base, with 23 bases left in between. The CDR3 DNA is TGTGCCAGCAGCCCTCCCTGGGGGGAAGCCGGCCCCCAAGAGACCCAGTACTTC. Translated, it gives CASSPPWGEAGPQETQYF.

The genes are TRBV4-3 and TRBJ2-5; 11 bases align to TRBD2. The V segment lost 4 bases and the J segment 4 bases; nucleotides outside the gene matches: 2. In germline, CDR1 is LGHNA, CDR2 YSLEER. The CDR3 runs to 14 residues. The CDR3, as DNA: TGCGCCAGCAGCCCTAGCGGGGGGTCAGAGACCCAGTACTTC. This sequence encodes CASSPSGGSETQYF.

The V gene is TRBV4-3, the J gene TRBJ1-5, with D possibly matching TRBD1 (5 bases). The length of the CDR3 is 15 residues. Germline CDR1 LGHNA, CDR2 YSLEER. V was cut by 1 base and J by 7 bases, with 14 bases left in between. Here the CDR3 DNA reads TGCGCCAGCAGCCAAGGGGCAACTTCAGGGCAGCCCCAGCATTTT. It codes for CASSQGATSGQPQHF.

The chain recombines TRBV11-2 with TRBJ1-2; D unresolved. The CDR3 consists of 11 residues. V dropped 5 bases and J dropped 4 bases, with 5 bases sitting between them. CDR1 and CDR2 (germline): SGHAT, FQNNGV. The CDR3 DNA is TGTGCCAGCAGCACGAGCTATGGCTACACCTTC. It specifies CASSTSYGYTF.

V usage is TRBV3-1 (or the pseudogene TRBV3-2) and J usage is TRBJ2-4; 9 bases map to TRBD1. J gave up 6 bases and V 0 bases, and 6 bases lay outside the gene matches. This CDR3 is 16 amino acids long. The germline CDR1 and CDR2 sequences are LGHDT and YNNKEL (reference sequence). CDR3 amino acids: CASSQDAGQGINIQYF. The CDR3 DNA reads as TGTGCCAGCAGCCAAGATGCGGGACAGGGAATAAACATTCAGTACTTC.

The V and J genes are TRBV28 and TRBJ2-1; TRBD1 is a possible D gene (5 bases). CDR3 size: 13 residues. Per germline, CDR1 MDHEN and CDR2 SYDVKM. The V gene lost 2 bases and the J gene lost 9 bases, with 11 bases spanning the gap. The CDR3 bases are TGTGCCAGCAGTTTAGGACAAGGCGGTGAGCAGTTCTTC. Residues: CASSLGQGGEQFF.

This chain links TRBV7-9 with TRBJ2-1; 13 nucleotides match TRBD2. CDR3 length: 18 amino acids. V lost 4 bases, J lost 3 bases, and 9 bases stayed unmatched. Germline V gene sequence: CDR1 SEHNR, CDR2 FQNEAQ (reference sequence). CDR3: CASSSVTGTSGDYNEQFF. DNA of the CDR3: TGTGCCAGCAGCTCAGTAACCGGGACTAGCGGGGACTACAATGAGCAGTTCTTC.

The chain joins TRBV7-3 to TRBJ1-1; 7 nucleotides agree with TRBD1. Per germline, CDR1 SGHTA and CDR2 FQGTGA. This CDR3 is built from 18 residues. V lost 6 bases to trimming and J lost 1 base; unmatched junction nucleotides: 17. The CDR3 DNA is TGTGCCAGCAGATCACAACTGGGGGGACAGATGCCGAACACTGAAGCTTTCTTT. The encoded protein is CASRSQLGGQMPNTEAFF. Together with reference TRBV7-3 and TRBJ1-1, the CDR3 gives the full variable domain: GAGVSQTPSNKVTEKGKYVELRCDPISGHTALYWYRQSLGQGPEFLIYFQGTGAADDSGLPNDRFFAVRPEGSVSTLKIQRTERGDSAVYLCASRSQLGGQMPNTEAFFGQGTRLTVV.

The chain employs TRBV5-4 and TRBJ2-6; 11 nucleotides match TRBD1. V gave up 3 bases and J gave up 4 bases; unmatched junction bases: 9. This CDR3 spans 18 amino acids. From germline, CDR1 is SGHNT and CDR2 YYREEE (reference sequence). The CDR3 bases are TGTGCCAGCAGCTCTTTCGGACAGGGGGCGCGAGGGGCCAACGTCCTGACTTTC. This codes for CASSSFGQGARGANVLTF.